The next 21 T cell receptor beta chains were all read from a single sample in a study of shared clonotypes between healthy human individuals (dated by TCRdb to 2020 to 2022). The library was made by the immunoSEQ multiplex PCR assay. Not all clones reach the TCRdb copy of this immuneACCESS table, which keeps in-frame sequences only. Checked studies attribute under half of the gap to unresolved V genes and leave the rest unexplained. For this sample there are fewer than 600,000 clones; around three quarters appear just once. 12% of the sample goes to the ten largest clones. Specimen: PBMCs. The receptors shown here come from a middle-aged woman in good health. Some clones in this sample may be carry-over from other donors' samples.

The chain links TRBV10-2 to TRBJ2-3; TRBD1 or TRBD2 may be the D gene (7 bases each). Trimming pared 6 bases from V and 2 bases from J, leaving 12 bases between. The germline V gene encodes CDR1 WSHSY and CDR2 SAAADI. This CDR3 is built from 14 residues. This CDR3 reads CASRQGGVTDTQYF. DNA for the CDR3: TGCGCCAGCAGGCAGGGGGGGGTCACAGATACGCAGTATTTT.

The chain recombines TRBV5-4 with TRBJ2-2; 12 positions agree with TRBD2. Germline lookup yields CDR1 SGHNT and CDR2 YYREEE (reference sequence). The trim removed 4 bases at V and 1 base at J, leaving 2 bases unmatched. The CDR3 runs to 16 residues. The CDR3 DNA sequence: TGTGCCAGCAGCCCGACTAGCGGGGGGAACACCGGGGAGCTGTTTTTT. Translated: CASSPTSGGNTGELFF.

The DNA for the CDR3 is TGCAGCGTTGAAGGGACTAGCCCGTACCACACAGATACGCAGTATTTT. Translating it yields CSVEGTSPYHTDTQYF. This chain connects TRBV29-1 to TRBJ2-3, with 8 bases lining up with TRBD2. The germline gives CDR1 SQVTM, CDR2 ANQGSEA. The CDR3 spans 16 residues. V was pared by 1 base and J by 2 bases, with 8 bases of the junction left unmatched.

This clone was recorded only once. The chain combines TRBV4-1 with TRBJ2-3, with a possible D match to TRBD2 (5 bases). This CDR3 is built from 15 residues. Trimming left V 8 bases short and J 3 bases short, with 18 bases between. Germline values: CDR1 MGHRA, CDR2 YSYEKL. The CDR3 DNA reads TGCGCCAGCGGTTTGACTAAAACCGGGACAGATACGCAGTATTTT. It translates to CASGLTKTGTDTQYF.

The J gene is TRBJ2-7, the V gene TRBV2, with D unresolved. CDR3 size: 12 residues. Germline CDR1 SNHLY, CDR2 FYNNEI. V was shortened by 3 bases and J by 6 bases, with 9 bases between the two germline ends. For the CDR3, the DNA is TGTGCCAGCAGTGACGGGTTGGGCGAGCAGTACTTC. It is translated as CASSDGLGEQYF.

The V call is TRBV18, the J call TRBJ1-1, with 12 bases aligning to TRBD1. J lost 5 bases, V lost 5 bases, and 6 bases had no gene match. Germline V gives CDR1 KGHSH, CDR2 LQKENI. This CDR3 region has 15 residues. This CDR3 reads CASSFGTGGMTEAFF. In nucleotides, the CDR3 is TGTGCCAGCTCATTCGGGACAGGGGGCATGACTGAAGCTTTCTTT.

The chain employs TRBV7-2 and TRBJ2-3; D may match TRBD1 or TRBD2 (5 bases each). Between the trimmed V and J ends, which lost 4 bases and 1 base, there was a span of 9 bases. CDR3 length: 14 residues. Germline V CDR1 and CDR2: SGHTA, FQGNSA. The CDR3 sequence: CASSWWDGTDTQYF. CDR3 bases: TGTGCCAGCAGCTGGTGGGACGGCACAGATACGCAGTATTTT.

J is TRBJ2-1 and V is TRBV7-9; D perhaps matches TRBD2 (6 bases). The V gene lost 1 base and the J gene lost 8 bases, with 15 bases spanning the gap. The CDR3 length is 15 residues. Germline CDR1 is SEHNR and CDR2 is FQNEAQ (reference sequence). CDR3 nucleotides: TGTGCCAGCAGCTTAGGGGGACTTGGGAAAGATGAGCAGTTCTTC. Translation gives CASSLGGLGKDEQFF.

The CDR3 DNA reads as TGTGCTAGCTCTATATCAGGGGGCCTCGGGGCTGAAGCTTTCTTT. This translates into CASSISGGLGAEAFF. The chain carries TRBV12-5 and TRBJ1-1; 8 bases match TRBD1. With V trimmed by 9 bases and J by 6 bases, 15 bases remained unmatched. Germline V gene data show CDR1 as LGHNT and CDR2 as FRNRAP. There are 15 residues in the CDR3.

The V gene is TRBV28, the J gene TRBJ1-5, with D tentatively TRBD1 (5 bases). CDR3 length: 15 residues. V shed 3 bases and J shed 6 bases, with 15 bases lying between them. CDR1 is MDHEN, CDR2 SYDVKM, per germline. CDR3 loop: CASSLWRGEGQPQHF. CDR3 DNA: TGTGCCAGCAGTTTGTGGCGGGGGGAGGGTCAGCCCCAGCATTTT.

Worth noting for this clone: With only one base between it and a far larger clone, this is likely a read error. Other DNA sequences in this specimen translate into the identical CDR3. The rearrangement uses TRBV6-5 and TRBJ2-7, with D hard to call. V was trimmed by 9 bases and J by 4 bases, leaving 10 bases between them. Germline V gives CDR1 MNHEY, CDR2 SVGAGI. CDR3 length equals 11 residues. The CDR3 protein is CASGREYEQYF. DNA of the CDR3: TGTGCCAGTGGAAGAGAGTACGAGCAGTACTTC.

This clone occurred once. The V and J genes are TRBV11-2 and TRBJ2-3; 9 bases map to TRBD2. With 5 bases clipped from V and 0 bases from J, the junction kept 9 bases outside the gene matches. Germline V gives CDR1 SGHAT, CDR2 FQNNGV. The CDR3 runs 17 residues. CDR3 region: CASSAALAGSSTDTQYF. The DNA of the CDR3 is TGTGCCAGCAGCGCCGCTCTAGCGGGGTCTAGCACAGATACGCAGTATTTT.

The gene calls are TRBV29-1 and TRBJ1-6; 11 bases are a match to TRBD1. J gave up 8 bases and V 7 bases, and 4 bases lay outside the gene matches. Looked up from germline, CDR1 is SQVTM and CDR2 is ANQGSEA. The CDR3 runs to 13 residues. The DNA of the CDR3 is TGCAGCGCCGGGACAGGGGGTGATTCACCCCTCCACTTT. Amino acid sequence: CSAGTGGDSPLHF.

The genes are TRBV10-3 and TRBJ1-3; D is unresolved. CDR1 and CDR2 from the germline V gene are ENHRY and SYGVKD. The V gene lost 10 bases and the J gene lost 4 bases, with 20 bases spanning the gap. This CDR3 comprises 15 residues. CDR3 coding DNA: TGTGCCACCAGAGAGGAGGGCGCGGGGGGAAACACCATATATTTT. It encodes CATREEGAGGNTIYF.

This clone was seen a single time. The chain recombines TRBV27 with TRBJ2-7; tentatively, D is TRBD2 (6 bases). There are 11 residues in the CDR3. The V end lost 10 bases, the J end lost 1 base, and 8 bases lay between the germline ends. The V gene's germline CDR1 is MNHEY and CDR2 SMNVEV (reference sequence). This chain's CDR3 is CATGLSYEQYF. Here the CDR3 DNA reads TGTGCCACGGGACTTTCCTACGAGCAGTACTTC.

This chain joins TRBV5-1 and TRBJ2-5; D ambiguous. CDR1 SGHRS and CDR2 YFSETQ come from the germline V gene. Trimming took 2 bases from V and 4 from J, leaving 18 bases between them. The CDR3 length is 16 residues. CDR3 protein: CASSFGPIDGSETQYF. The DNA of the CDR3 is TGCGCCAGCAGCTTTGGCCCCATCGATGGATCAGAGACCCAGTACTTC.

There are a few counts of this clone. This chain links TRBV30 with TRBJ2-7; a weak D match, TRBD2 (6 bases). The CDR3 sequence is 14 residues long. Germline CDR1 and CDR2: GTSNPN and SVGIG (reference sequence). The V end lost 5 bases, the J end lost 4 bases, and 18 bases lay between the germline ends. CDR3 protein: CAWDGGRRLYEQYF. For the CDR3, the DNA is TGTGCCTGGGACGGGGGACGGAGACTATACGAGCAGTACTTC.

This clone appeared a few times. The chain combines TRBV6-1 with TRBJ2-5; the D gene is possibly TRBD2 (6 bases). This CDR3 region has 13 residues. Germline lookup yields CDR1 MNHNS and CDR2 SASEGT. Trimming took off 4 bases at V and 3 bases at J, with 9 bases between the two ends. CDR3 region: CASSAWGEETQYF. In DNA, the CDR3 is TGTGCCAGCAGTGCTTGGGGGGAAGAGACCCAGTACTTC.

This sequence joins TRBV5-1 and TRBJ2-5; 9 nucleotides line up with TRBD2. Germline CDR1 reads SGHRS; CDR2 reads YFSETQ. Trimming took 0 bases from V and 5 from J; bases not matched to a gene: 11. CDR3 length: 17 amino acids. This chain's CDR3 is CASSLGIAGVPRETQYF. CDR3 coding DNA: TGCGCCAGCAGCTTGGGGATAGCGGGAGTTCCTAGGGAGACCCAGTACTTC.

This clone has only one observation. This chain uses TRBV7-9 with TRBJ2-7; no firm D call. Germline V gene lookup returns CDR1 SEHNR and CDR2 FQNEAQ (reference sequence). Trimming removed 5 bases from V and 1 base from J, with 6 bases in between. The CDR3 totals 12 residues. CDR3 DNA sequence: TGTGCCAGCAGCCGGACGTCCTACGAGCAGTACTTC. It encodes CASSRTSYEQYF.

This clone was observed many times. The chain is built from TRBV15 and TRBJ2-3; no definite D call. The V and J ends lost 5 bases and 2 bases respectively, with 14 bases between them. In germline, CDR1 is LNHNV, CDR2 YYDKDF (reference sequence). The CDR3 has 15 residues. This CDR3 reads CATSPFGGATDTQYF. In DNA form, the CDR3 reads TGTGCCACCAGCCCTTTTGGCGGAGCCACAGATACGCAGTATTTT.